Shown below are 7 T cell receptor beta chains from a single sample sequenced in a study of T cells in Graves' hyperthyroidism and ophthalmopathy. The TCR beta CDR3 regions underwent amplification using RNA transcripts as the source. TCR CDR3 regions were first amplified by RT-PCR with HTBI primers. TCRdb itself ran the multiplex PCR reads through MiXCR, one entry per CDR3 protein. This sample yields some 500,000 distinct CDR3 sequences, of which more than 15% are seen a single time; approximately 30% belongs to the top ten. Sample: blood. The source is a woman in her twenties or thirties with Graves' ophthalmopathy.

This clonotype occurred many times. The chain couples TRBV20-1 to TRBJ2-7; 7 bases fit TRBD1. This CDR3 comprises 13 residues. The V and J ends lost 6 bases and 1 base, in that order; junction bases with no gene match: 6. The germline CDR1 and CDR2 sequences are DFQATT and SNEGSKA (reference sequence). CDR3 in DNA: TGCAGTGCCGGGACAGTGGGATCCTACGAGCAGTACTTC. As protein: CSAGTVGSYEQYF.

This clonotype occurred a few times. This rearrangement joins TRBV6-1 to TRBJ2-1; tentatively, D is TRBD1 or TRBD2 (5 bases each). The germline V gene encodes CDR1 MNHNS and CDR2 SASEGT. The CDR3 sequence is 14 residues long. Between the trimmed V and J ends, which lost 5 bases and 9 bases, there was a span of 17 bases. The CDR3 reads CASSTTPQRGEQFF. CDR3 nucleotides: TGTGCCAGCAGTACAACTCCTCAGAGGGGTGAGCAGTTCTTC.

This clonotype was seen at least ten times. The V and J genes are TRBV7-8 and TRBJ2-3; D uncertain. The CDR3 has 15 amino acids. V lost 0 bases to trimming and J lost 2 bases, with 9 bases between them. Germline-derived CDR1 and CDR2 are SGHVS and FQNEAQ. CDR3 in amino acids: CASSLAGIFTDTQYF. The CDR3 DNA is TGTGCCAGCAGCTTAGCGGGGATTTTCACAGATACGCAGTATTTT.

There are a few counts of this clonotype. In nucleotides, the CDR3 is TGTGCCAGCAGCCCCCAGACAGGCTACGAGCAGTACTTC. Encoded protein: CASSPQTGYEQYF. The chain couples TRBV7-2 to TRBJ2-7; TRBD1 might be the D (6 bases). Germline assignment: CDR1 SGHTA and CDR2 FQGNSA. The CDR3 spans 13 residues. V was shortened by 5 bases and J by 3 bases, with 11 bases between the two germline ends.

This clonotype occurred a few times. V usage is TRBV6-2 or TRBV6-3 and J usage is TRBJ2-1; the D is unclear. Per the germline V gene, CDR1 is MNHEY and CDR2 is SVGEGT. CDR3 length: 14 amino acids. V was trimmed by 3 bases and J by 7 bases, leaving 13 bases between them. The CDR3 nucleotides read TGTGCCAGCAGTTATTCCGTGGTGAGGAATGAGCAGTTCTTC. Residues: CASSYSVVRNEQFF.

This clonotype was observed at least ten times. The chain links TRBV6-1 to TRBJ2-7; 11 bases match TRBD1. This CDR3 is built from 16 residues. Trimming at V came to 10 bases and at J to 6 bases, leaving 17 bases not matched to a gene. The germline gives CDR1 MNHNS, CDR2 SASEGT. CDR3 nucleotide sequence: TGTGCCAACAGCCCCGCGTCGGGACAGGGGGAACGCGAGCAGTACTTC. Translation: CANSPASGQGEREQYF.

Concerning this clonotype: This may be a read error: a much more frequent sequence differs by one nucleotide. The chain employs TRBV6-1 and TRBJ1-5, with D unresolved. Germline lookup yields CDR1 MNHNS and CDR2 SASEGT. V lost 0 bases and J lost 6, with 12 bases in between. The CDR3 runs 15 residues. The CDR3 loop is CASSEAGSVGQPQHF. CDR3 nucleotide sequence: TGTGCCAGCAGTGAAGCGGGGTCGGTGGGTCAGCCCCAGCATTTT.